This TCR beta chain was recovered during a study of blood T cells in healthy people across ages. This clonotype came up a few times. Antigen: not known. The total RNA that was extracted per sample amounted to at least 6 micrograms. Using a J-beta primer mix together with a sample-barcoded 5' primer, a second PCR was run for roughly 6 to 11 cycles. Each CDR3 protein is one row after TCRdb ran MiXCR on the 5' RACE reads. The table records 1.5 million to 1.9 million distinct CDR3 sequences, 35% to 45% of them present only once. Study-wide results and limits: Because sorting was not performed, PBMCs prevented conclusive naive versus antigen-experienced comparison. Roughly linear declines in TCR beta diversity per million T cells occurred with age.

CDR3 size: 14 residues. Trimming left V 2 bases short and J 10 bases short, with 12 bases between. Per germline, CDR1 MGHRA and CDR2 YSYEKL. The clonotype was recovered from a woman aged 18 to 35 in good health. Sequenced material: blood. The chain uses TRBV4-1 and TRBJ1-6; D is undetermined. The CDR3 loop is CASSQLANGSPLHF. CDR3 DNA: TGCGCCAGCAGCCAATTGGCCAACGGGTCACCCCTCCACTTT.